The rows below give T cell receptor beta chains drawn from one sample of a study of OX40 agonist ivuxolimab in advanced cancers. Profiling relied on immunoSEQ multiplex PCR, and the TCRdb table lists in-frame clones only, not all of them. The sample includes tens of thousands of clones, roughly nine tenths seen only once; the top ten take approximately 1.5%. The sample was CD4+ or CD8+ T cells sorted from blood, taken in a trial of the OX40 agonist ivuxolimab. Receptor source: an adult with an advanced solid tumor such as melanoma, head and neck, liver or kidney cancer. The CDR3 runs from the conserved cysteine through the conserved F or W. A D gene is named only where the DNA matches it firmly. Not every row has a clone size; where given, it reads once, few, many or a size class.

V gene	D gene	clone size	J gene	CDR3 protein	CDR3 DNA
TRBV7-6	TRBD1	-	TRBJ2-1	CASGQGVYNEQFF	TGTGCCAGTGGCCAGGGGGTCTACAATGAGCAGTTCTTC
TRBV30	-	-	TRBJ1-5	CAWSPGSNQPQHF	TGTGCCTGGAGTCCTGGTAGCAATCAGCCCCAGCATTTT
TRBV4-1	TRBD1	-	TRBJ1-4	CASSRSPGQGNGEKLFF	TGCGCCAGCAGCCGCTCCCCGGGACAGGGGAACGGTGAAAAACTGTTTTTT
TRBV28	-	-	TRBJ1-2	CASSLLGTHHGYTF	TGTGCCAGCAGTTTACTCGGCACACATCATGGCTACACCTTC
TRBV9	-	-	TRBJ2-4	CASSPMGQGNEGIQYF	TGTGCCAGCAGCCCGATGGGGCAGGGGAATGAGGGCATTCAGTACTTC
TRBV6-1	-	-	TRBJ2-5	CASNPRVGGETQYF	TGTGCCAGCAACCCCCGGGTAGGGGGGGAGACCCAGTACTTC
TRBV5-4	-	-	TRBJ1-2	CASSLDARASGGYTF	TGTGCCAGCAGCTTGGATGCCCGCGCCAGCGGGGGCTACACCTTC
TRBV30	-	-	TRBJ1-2	CAWSRSGFGYTF	TGTGCCTGGAGCAGGTCAGGATTTGGCTACACCTTC
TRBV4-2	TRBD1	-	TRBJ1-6	CASSQEDQGASPLHF	TGTGCCAGCAGCCAAGAAGATCAGGGGGCCTCACCCCTCCACTTT
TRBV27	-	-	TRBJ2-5	CASSADMGLVQETQYF	TGTGCCAGCAGTGCGGACATGGGGTTGGTCCAAGAGACCCAGTACTTC
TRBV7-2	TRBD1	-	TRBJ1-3	CASSRTGVGNTIYF	TGTGCCAGCAGCCGGACAGGGGTTGGAAACACCATATATTTT
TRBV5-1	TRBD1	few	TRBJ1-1	CASRATGGTEAFF	TGCGCCAGCAGGGCCACAGGGGGTACTGAAGCTTTCTTT
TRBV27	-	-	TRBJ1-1	CASSINRQSEAFF	TGTGCCAGCAGTATCAACAGACAGTCTGAAGCTTTCTTT
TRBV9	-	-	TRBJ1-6	CASSLLGESSPLHF	TGTGCCAGCAGCCTTCTTGGGGAAAGTTCACCCCTCCACTTT
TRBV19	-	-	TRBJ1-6	CASRKDQTENSPLHF	TGTGCCAGTAGAAAGGACCAAACCGAGAATTCACCCCTCCACTTT
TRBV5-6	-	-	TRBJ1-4	CASRVRARGRKLFF	TGTGCCAGCAGGGTCCGGGCCCGCGGAAGGAAACTGTTTTTT
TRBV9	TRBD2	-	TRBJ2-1	CASSATGTSVNEQFF	TGTGCCAGCAGCGCGACCGGGACTAGTGTCAATGAGCAGTTCTTC
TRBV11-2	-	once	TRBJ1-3	CASGLTVSGNTIYF	TGTGCCAGCGGGTTGACAGTCTCTGGAAACACCATATATTTT
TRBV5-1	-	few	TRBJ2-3	CASSLASTDTQYF	TGCGCCAGCAGCTTGGCTAGCACAGATACGCAGTATTTT
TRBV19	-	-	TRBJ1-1	CASSMQGGTEAFF	TGTGCCAGTAGTATGCAGGGAGGCACTGAAGCTTTCTTT
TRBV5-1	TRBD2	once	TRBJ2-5	CASSLDGGVQETQYF	TGCGCCAGCAGCTTGGATGGGGGGGTTCAAGAGACCCAGTACTTC
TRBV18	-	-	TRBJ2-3	CASSSGASTDTQYF	TGTGCCAGCTCGTCCGGAGCTAGCACAGATACGCAGTATTTT
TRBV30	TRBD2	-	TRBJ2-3	CAWTGGDADTQYF	TGTGCCTGGACCGGGGGGGATGCAGATACGCAGTATTTT
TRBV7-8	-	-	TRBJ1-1	CASSALPGRGTNTEAFF	TGTGCCAGCAGCGCCTTACCAGGGAGGGGTACTAACACTGAAGCTTTCTTT
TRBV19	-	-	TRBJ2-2	CASSITRPAGELFF	TGTGCCAGTAGTATAACTAGGCCGGCGGGGGAGCTGTTTTTT
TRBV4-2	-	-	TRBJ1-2	CASSQLPGPSNYGYTF	TGTGCCAGCAGCCAGCTTCCGGGACCGTCGAATTATGGCTACACCTTC
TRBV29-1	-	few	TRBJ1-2	CSVGSGTDRSNYGYTF	TGCAGCGTTGGGTCCGGGACGGATCGATCCAACTATGGCTACACCTTC
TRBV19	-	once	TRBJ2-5	CASRTHREETQYF	TGTGCCAGTAGGACCCACAGGGAAGAGACCCAGTACTTC
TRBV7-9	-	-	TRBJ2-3	CASSDAGDTQYF	TGTGCCAGCAGCGATGCGGGTGATACGCAGTATTTT
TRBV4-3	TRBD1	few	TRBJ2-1	CASSQEFLSRAWDRGRNEQFF	TGCGCCAGCAGCCAAGAATTTTTGTCTAGGGCTTGGGACAGGGGCAGGAATGAGCAGTTCTTC
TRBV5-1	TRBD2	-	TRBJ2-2	CASSWTSGGNTGELFF	TGCGCCAGCAGCTGGACTAGCGGGGGGAACACCGGGGAGCTGTTTTTT
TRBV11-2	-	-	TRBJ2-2	CASSRTGIYTGELFF	TGTGCCAGCAGCCGTACCGGGATCTACACCGGGGAGCTGTTTTTT